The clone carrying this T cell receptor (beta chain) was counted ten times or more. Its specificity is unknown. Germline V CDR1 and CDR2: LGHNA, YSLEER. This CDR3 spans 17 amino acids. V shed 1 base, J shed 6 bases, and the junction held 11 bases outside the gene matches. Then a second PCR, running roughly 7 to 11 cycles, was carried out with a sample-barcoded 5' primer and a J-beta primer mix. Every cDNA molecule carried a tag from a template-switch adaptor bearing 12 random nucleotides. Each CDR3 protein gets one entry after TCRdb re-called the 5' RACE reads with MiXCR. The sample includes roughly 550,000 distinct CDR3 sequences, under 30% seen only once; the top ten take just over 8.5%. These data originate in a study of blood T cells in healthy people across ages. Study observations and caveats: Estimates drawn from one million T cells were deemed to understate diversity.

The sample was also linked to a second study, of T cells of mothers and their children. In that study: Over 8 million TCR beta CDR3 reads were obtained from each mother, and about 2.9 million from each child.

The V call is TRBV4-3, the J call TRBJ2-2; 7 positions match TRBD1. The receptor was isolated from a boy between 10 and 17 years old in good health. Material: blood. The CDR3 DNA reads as TGCGCCAGCAGCCAAGGACCGACAGGGCAATCGGCCGGGGAGCTGTTTTTT. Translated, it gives CASSQGPTGQSAGELFF.